The clone carrying this TCR beta chain was detected many times. Antigen specificity is unknown. From the 5' RACE reads, TCRdb called clonotypes with MiXCR, one entry per CDR3 protein. The data hold 700,000 or so distinct CDR3 sequences, with less than 10% observed a single time. The data belong to a study of identical twins. Regarding the study as a whole: Out-of-frame alpha sequences common to twins exhibited a surplus of low generation probability.

These data also featured in a second study, about yellow fever vaccine responses in identical twins.

The sample comprised PBMCs. The clonotype originates from a woman younger than 35 in good health.

The CDR3: CASSLFRANTGELFF. The CDR3 bases are TGTGCCAGCAGTTTATTTCGAGCGAACACCGGGGAGCTGTTTTTT. V gene TRBV12-3 or TRBV12-4 combines with J gene TRBJ2-2; D uncertain. The ends were cut back, 2 bases at V and 0 bases at J, with 7 bases in the middle. The CDR3 contains 15 residues.